This T cell receptor beta chain was captured by sequencing in a study of CD8+CD57+ T cells in acquired aplastic anemia. Study overall: Mean yield of DNA from sorted CD4+ and CD8+ cells was 3 to 3.5 ug.

This clonotype was observed at least ten times. Its specificity is not known. Trimming pared 3 bases from V and 2 bases from J, leaving 13 bases between. Germline V gene lookup returns CDR1 SGHTA and CDR2 FQGTGA. The CDR3 runs to 16 residues. CD8+CD57+ cell expansion, shown by flow cytometry, had occurred in the patients selected for sequencing. When blood sampling took place, the patients had received no therapy. Points from the study as a whole: Overlapping CD8+ CDR3 repertoires of patients and controls contained about 27 shared sequences. Patient and control CD8+ Simpson's diversity was not significantly different.

TCR beta VDJ combinations and CDR3 sequences were profiled from genomic DNA. TCRdb re-called the reads through MiXCR, storing one row per CDR3 protein. The sample contains 150,000 to 200,000 distinct CDR3 sequences, 40% to 50% of which appear only once. The chain joins TRBV7-3 to TRBJ2-2; D may correspond to TRBD1 or TRBD2 (5 bases each). The sequenced sample consisted of sorted CD4+, CD8+, or CD8+CD57+ T cells (not recorded which) from PBMCs. This clonotype was sampled from a human donor with aplastic anemia. CDR3 sequence: CASSLTSGGNTGELFF. The DNA of the CDR3 is TGTGCCAGCAGCTTGACGTCTGGGGGAAACACCGGGGAGCTGTTTTTT.